The source of this T cell receptor (beta chain) is a study of CD8 T cells in Susac syndrome. It was with random hexamers that roughly 0.5 to 1 ug RNA was reverse transcribed. Amplification of TCR beta CDR3 used immunoSEQ multiplex PCR across 54 Vbeta and 13 Jbeta. In TCRdb, the immunoSEQ multiplex PCR reads were re-called with MiXCR into one record per CDR3 protein. The table has about 190,000 distinct CDR3 sequences, roughly 92% seen once. Concerning this clonotype: Its antigen is unknown.

Whole-study results and caveats: The study acknowledged a relatively small number of individuals in its TCR sequencing and HLA analysis.

Trimming cost V 10 bases and J 2 bases, with 22 bases left between them. Germline V gives CDR1 ENHRY, CDR2 SYGVKD. This CDR3 region has 16 residues. TCR beta sequencing covered blood CD8+ and CD4+ T cells. While serving as controls, healthy donors were matched for age and sex. This TCR derives from a human donor in good health. Source material: CD4+ T cells from PBMCs. The rearrangement uses TRBV10-3 and TRBJ2-3, with unresolved D. In nucleotides, the CDR3 is TGTGCCACCGCGGCCCCCCTCAATCAGTCCACAGATACGCAGTATTTT. This encodes CATAAPLNQSTDTQYF.